Included here is one TCR beta chain sequence, with context. Antigen specificity is unknown. The data stem from a study of cytomegalovirus exposure and HLA in healthy donors. The study's findings and limits: Rare TCR sequences predominated, though certain public TCRs were found in many donors.

V shed 0 bases and J 7 bases; nucleotides not matched to a gene: 13. From germline, CDR1 is MGHRA and CDR2 YSYEKL. The CDR3 sequence is 17 residues long. Primers for the PCR totalled 60 Vbeta and 13 Jbeta. Profiled with immunoSEQ multiplex PCR; TCRdb holds only in-frame clones, not every one. The sample includes roughly 150,000 clones, roughly 80% of them seen just once. The genes are TRBV4-1 and TRBJ1-2, with 8 bases aligning to TRBD1. Sequencing was performed on PBMCs. This sequence originates from a man aged 30-40 years in good health and CMV-seronegative. For the CDR3, the DNA is TGCGCCAGCAGCCAAGAGGGGGCAGGGGGCGTGTTGAGTGGCTACACCTTC. Its translation is CASSQEGAGGVLSGYTF.